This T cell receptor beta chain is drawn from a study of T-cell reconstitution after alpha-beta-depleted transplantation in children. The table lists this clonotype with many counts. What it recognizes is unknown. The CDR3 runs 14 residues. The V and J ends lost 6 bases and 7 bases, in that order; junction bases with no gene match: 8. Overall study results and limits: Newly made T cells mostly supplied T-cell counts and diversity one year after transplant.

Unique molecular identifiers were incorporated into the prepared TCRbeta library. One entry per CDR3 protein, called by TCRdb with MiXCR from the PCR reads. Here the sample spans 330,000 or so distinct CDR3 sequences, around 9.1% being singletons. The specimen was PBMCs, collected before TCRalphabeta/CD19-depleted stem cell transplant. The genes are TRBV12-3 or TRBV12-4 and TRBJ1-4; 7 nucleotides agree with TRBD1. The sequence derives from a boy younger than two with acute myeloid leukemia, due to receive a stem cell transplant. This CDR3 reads CASSLTGLIEKLFF. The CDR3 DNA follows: TGTGCCAGCAGCTTGACAGGGTTAATTGAAAAACTGTTTTTT.